This T cell receptor beta chain stems from a study of response to subunit inactivated influenza vaccine. Whole-study findings and limits: Authors proposed each seasonal influenza vaccination draws in few new T cells.

The CDR3 sequence is 14 residues long. V was pared by 5 bases and J by 3 bases, with 11 bases between. CDR1 SGHTA and CDR2 FQGNSA come from the germline V gene. For this clonotype: No antigen is known for it.

Via MiXCR, TCRdb re-called the RT-PCR reads, giving one row per CDR3 protein. The sample gives hundreds of thousands of distinct CDR3 sequences, less than 30% of which show up once; approximately 2% is in the top ten. This sequence originates from a man aged 45-65 years who received an inactivated influenza vaccine. Sequences were derived from CD4+ T cells sorted from PBMCs, sampled roughly 5 days after vaccination. This chain connects TRBV7-2 to TRBJ1-5, with D possibly matching TRBD1 (6 bases). The CDR3: CASSQGIANQPQHF. Here the CDR3 DNA reads TGTGCCAGCAGCCAGGGGATAGCCAATCAGCCCCAGCATTTT. Complete variable domain (other parts from reference TRBV7-2 and TRBJ1-5): GAGVSQSPSNKVTEKGKDVELRCDPISGHTALYWYRQSLGQGLEFLIYFQGNSAPDKSGLPSDRFSAERTGGSVSTLTIQRTQQEDSAVYLCASSQGIANQPQHFGDGTRLSIL.